The 28 T cell receptor beta chains presented below share a single source sample, sequenced in a study of blood T cell repertoires in COVID-19. Method: immunoSEQ multiplex PCR; TCRdb's copy keeps in-frame clones and lacks some. The sample consists of 25,000 to 35,000 clones, roughly 90% of them appearing once. The sample taken for sequencing was peripheral blood. All receptors derive from a woman aged 40 to 55 with active or convalescent COVID-19.

The rearrangement uses TRBV6-5 and TRBJ1-6; possible D gene TRBD1, 6 bases. Germline CDR1 and CDR2: MNHEY and SVGAGI. The CDR3 is 11 amino acids. V was clipped by 4 bases and J by 15 bases, with 10 bases between them. The CDR3 DNA sequence: TGTGCCAGCAGTTCAGGGGCTTTCCTCCACTTT. It translates to CASSSGAFLHF.

The chain is built from TRBV19 and TRBJ1-6; 11 bases are shared with TRBD1. Germline V lookup: CDR1 LNHDA, CDR2 SQIVND (reference sequence). The CDR3 runs to 18 residues. Trimming took 5 bases from V and 7 from J; bases not matched to a gene: 13. Here the CDR3 DNA reads TGTGCCAGTAGTTACCAACCGGGACAGGGGGTAAAGAATTCACCCCTCCACTTT. It yields the protein CASSYQPGQGVKNSPLHF.

This clone was detected a few times. The chain has TRBV4-3 and TRBJ1-2; a weak D match, TRBD1 (5 bases). The germline V and J ends were trimmed by 0 bases and 0 bases, with 14 bases remaining between them. This CDR3 contains 17 residues. CDR1 and CDR2 (germline): LGHNA, YSLEER. For the CDR3, the DNA is TGCGCCAGCAGCCAAGATCGACAGTTAACTTCTAACTATGGCTACACCTTC. Protein sequence: CASSQDRQLTSNYGYTF.

CDR3 nucleotide sequence: TGCGCCAGCAGACTAACCTTAGGACAGGAGAGAAATAATTCACCCCTCCACTTT. Translation gives CASRLTLGQERNNSPLHF. The chain combines TRBV5-1 with TRBJ1-6; 7 nucleotides agree with TRBD1. Germline V gives CDR1 SGHRS, CDR2 YFSETQ. Trimming at V came to 5 bases and at J to 5 bases, leaving 16 bases not matched to a gene. This CDR3 spans 18 amino acids.

The chain combines TRBV2 with TRBJ2-3, with TRBD1 matching 9 bases. V was pared by 5 bases and J by 9 bases, with 12 bases of the junction left unmatched. There are 15 residues in the CDR3. The germline V gene has CDR1 SNHLY and CDR2 FYNNEI. The CDR3 sequence is CASSFNRQGENTQYF. The CDR3 DNA sequence: TGTGCCAGCAGTTTCAATCGACAGGGGGAGAACACGCAGTATTTT.

This rearrangement joins TRBV15 to TRBJ2-1; 13 positions match TRBD2. With V trimmed by 0 bases and J by 4 bases, 6 bases remained unmatched. The germline gives CDR1 LNHNV, CDR2 YYDKDF (reference sequence). The CDR3 runs to 18 residues. CDR3 region: CATSRDDGLAGEYNEQFF. For the CDR3, the DNA is TGTGCCACCAGCAGAGATGACGGACTAGCGGGAGAGTACAATGAGCAGTTCTTC.

This chain uses TRBV3-1 (or the pseudogene TRBV3-2) with TRBJ2-7; 8 nucleotides align to TRBD1. This CDR3 comprises 19 residues. CDR1 is LGHDT and CDR2 is YNNKEL in the germline V gene (reference sequence). With 1 base clipped from V and 5 bases from J, the junction kept 19 bases outside the gene matches. The CDR3 nucleotides are TGTGCCAGCAGCCAAGGAAGGGTACCGGGACAGGTAGAAGAACACGAGCAGTACTTC. It encodes CASSQGRVPGQVEEHEQYF.

J is TRBJ1-2 and V is TRBV30, with TRBD1 as a possible D gene (6 bases). CDR1 is GTSNPN and CDR2 is SVGIG in the germline V gene (reference sequence). V lost 2 bases to trimming and J lost 2 bases, with 21 bases between them. The CDR3 loop spans 17 amino acids. The CDR3 DNA follows: TGTGCCTGGAGTTTGGGGACCTGGACAGCGAGAAACTATGGCTACACCTTC. It yields the protein CAWSLGTWTARNYGYTF.

V usage is TRBV11-3 and J usage is TRBJ2-5; 8 bases are a match to TRBD2. The CDR3 runs to 15 residues. Trimming at V came to 5 bases and at J to 3 bases, leaving 8 bases not matched to a gene. CDR1 and CDR2 (germline): SGHNT, YENEEA. The CDR3 DNA reads TGTGCCAGCAGCCCCGGGACTAGTCTTGAAGAGACCCAGTACTTC. It yields the protein CASSPGTSLEETQYF.

The rearrangement links TRBV7-9 to TRBJ1-2, with 7 bases aligning to TRBD1. The V and J ends lost 5 bases and 3 bases, in that order; junction bases with no gene match: 15. The CDR3 runs 17 residues. Germline V gives CDR1 SEHNR, CDR2 FQNEAQ (reference sequence). Written as DNA, the CDR3 is TGTGCCAGCAGCCCCGGTGGAGGGGGCGCTTTGGACTATGGCTACACCTTC. Translated: CASSPGGGGALDYGYTF.

The chain combines TRBV5-1 with TRBJ1-1; 10 bases map to TRBD1. The V gene end was trimmed by 4 bases and the J gene end by 2 bases; junction bases not matched to a gene: 11. The CDR3 is made up of 17 amino acids. Germline values: CDR1 SGHRS, CDR2 YFSETQ. The CDR3 sequence: CASSAGDRGGINTEAFF. Here the CDR3 DNA reads TGCGCCAGCAGCGCAGGGGACAGGGGAGGGATTAACACTGAAGCTTTCTTT.

This clone appeared a single time. J is TRBJ2-3 and V is TRBV18, with a weak D call TRBD1 (6 bases). The CDR3 runs to 16 residues. With 4 bases removed from V and 4 bases from J, the gap between germline ends came to 18 bases. Germline CDR1 and CDR2: KGHSH and LQKENI. The CDR3 DNA reads as TGTGCCAGCTCACGCGAATCAGGGGTCGTACCAGATACGCAGTATTTT. Translating gives CASSRESGVVPDTQYF.

The V call is TRBV3-1 (or the pseudogene TRBV3-2), the J call TRBJ2-3, with TRBD2 matching 8 bases. V shed 7 bases and J 2 bases; nucleotides not matched to a gene: 11. The germline V gene encodes CDR1 LGHDT and CDR2 YNNKEL (reference sequence). The CDR3 spans 16 residues. The CDR3 sequence: CASTDRGGATTDTQYF. In DNA, the CDR3 is TGTGCCAGCACGGACCGGGGGGGGGCAACCACAGATACGCAGTATTTT.

This clone has just a few counts. V gene TRBV10-1 combines with J gene TRBJ2-7, with TRBD2 matching over 10 bases. Germline V gene sequence: CDR1 WNHNN, CDR2 SYGVQD (reference sequence). The V and J ends lost 6 bases and 2 bases, in that order; junction bases with no gene match: 10. The CDR3 runs to 16 residues. CDR3 DNA sequence: TGCGCCAGCAGCGGGACTAGCGACCAAGGGCCCTACGAGCAGTACTTC. It encodes CASSGTSDQGPYEQYF.

In its sample, this clone was seen a few times. The rearrangement uses TRBV18 and TRBJ1-2; 10 bases align to TRBD1. The CDR3 contains 15 residues. Germline V gene sequence: CDR1 KGHSH, CDR2 LQKENI. Trimming took 3 bases from V and 4 from J; bases not matched to a gene: 5. In DNA, the CDR3 is TGTGCCAGCTCACCTCGACAGGGGGCGAGCTATGGCTACACCTTC. It specifies CASSPRQGASYGYTF.

This chain connects TRBV5-4 to TRBJ1-2; D unclear. This CDR3 is built from 16 residues. Trimming removed 3 bases at V and 1 base at J, with 16 bases between. CDR1 is SGHNT and CDR2 is YYREEE in the germline V gene (reference sequence). The CDR3 loop reads CASSSGALGFNYGYTF. The CDR3 DNA is TGTGCCAGCAGCTCGGGAGCGTTAGGGTTTAACTATGGCTACACCTTC.

In nucleotides, the CDR3 is TGTGCCAGCAGTGAAGTCACGGGTCAGCGCAATGAGCAGTTCTTC. Residues: CASSEVTGQRNEQFF. This chain connects TRBV6-1 to TRBJ2-1; D remains ambiguous. Trimming removed 1 base at V and 6 bases at J, with 13 bases between. Germline CDR1 is MNHNS and CDR2 is SASEGT. The CDR3 runs 15 residues.

V and J are TRBV27 and TRBJ2-3; D gene uncertain. CDR3 length: 15 amino acids. The germline V and J ends were trimmed by 5 bases and 6 bases, with 18 bases remaining between them. CDR1 and CDR2 from the germline V gene are MNHEY and SMNVEV (reference sequence). In DNA, the CDR3 is TGTGCCAGCAGTCTGGCGGTGAACGACGGGGATACGCAGTATTTT. Translating it yields CASSLAVNDGDTQYF.

The chain couples TRBV5-4 to TRBJ2-1, with D possibly being TRBD2 (5 bases). The CDR3 consists of 15 residues. The germline CDR1 and CDR2 sequences are SGHNT and YYREEE (reference sequence). V dropped 0 bases and J dropped 6 bases, with 13 bases sitting between them. The CDR3 region has the DNA TGTGCCAGCAGCTTGGGGGAGAAGAAGGTCAATGAGCAGTTCTTC. This gives the protein CASSLGEKKVNEQFF.

V and J are TRBV5-4 and TRBJ1-1; perhaps TRBD1 as D (5 bases). Per germline, CDR1 SGHNT and CDR2 YYREEE (reference sequence). CDR3 length equals 15 residues. Trimming pared 2 bases from V and 1 base from J, leaving 12 bases between. CDR3 in amino acids: CASSLPGWGNTEAFF. CDR3 bases: TGTGCCAGCAGCTTACCAGGGTGGGGGAACACTGAAGCTTTCTTT.

The CDR3 DNA reads as TGTGCCAGCAGCCGATCACAGGGGAAAGGCACAGATACGCAGTATTTT. This sequence encodes CASSRSQGKGTDTQYF. This chain uses TRBV9 with TRBJ2-3; 7 positions match TRBD1. The CDR3 has 16 residues. Trimming removed 4 bases from V and 1 base from J; junction bases left unmatched: 9. In germline, CDR1 is SGDLS, CDR2 YYNGEE. The full variable domain, with the rest looked up from reference TRBV9 and TRBJ2-3, is DSGVTQTPKHLITATGQRVTLRCSPRSGDLSVYWYQQSLDQGLQFLIQYYNGEERAKGNILERFSAQQFPDLHSELNLSSLELGDSALYFCASSRSQGKGTDTQYFGPGTRLTVL.

The V call is TRBV4-3, the J call TRBJ1-4; 11 nucleotides agree with TRBD1. Germline V CDR1 and CDR2: LGHNA, YSLEER. The CDR3 loop spans 16 amino acids. The trim removed 3 bases at V and 1 base at J, leaving 1 base unmatched. The CDR3 here is CASSHGTGGTNEKLFF. The CDR3 DNA reads as TGCGCCAGCAGCCATGGGACAGGGGGAACTAATGAAAAACTGTTTTTT.

The chain couples TRBV5-6 to TRBJ1-1; 7 bases fit TRBD1. With 4 bases clipped from V and 2 bases from J, the junction kept 8 bases outside the gene matches. The germline V gene has CDR1 SGHDT and CDR2 YYEEEE. The CDR3 length is 15 residues. Here the CDR3 reads CASSPFRTGNTEAFF. The CDR3 DNA reads TGTGCCAGCAGCCCTTTCCGGACAGGCAACACTGAAGCTTTCTTT.

This sequence joins TRBV6-2 or TRBV6-3 and TRBJ2-7; D remains ambiguous. CDR3 length: 16 amino acids. V was clipped by 0 bases and J by 9 bases, with 21 bases between them. CDR1 and CDR2 from the germline V gene are MNHEY and SVGEGT. CDR3 DNA sequence: TGTGCCAGCAGTTACTCTTTGCGGATAGCCACCCTCCTGCAGTACTTC. This codes for CASSYSLRIATLLQYF.

The rearrangement links TRBV7-5 to TRBJ1-2. TRBV7-5 is termed a pseudogene. The CDR3 runs 14 residues. CDR3 nucleotide sequence: TGTGCCAGAAGCCCCATAGAGGGCGACTATGGCTACACCTTC. Protein sequence: CARSPIEGDYGYTF.

The rearrangement uses TRBV27 and TRBJ2-5; TRBD2 is a possible D gene (6 bases). This CDR3 has 16 amino acids. The ends were cut back, 3 bases at V and 4 bases at J, with 18 bases in the middle. The germline CDR1 and CDR2 sequences are MNHEY and SMNVEV (reference sequence). This CDR3 is CASSLGKGAGRETQYF. The CDR3 nucleotides are TGTGCCAGCAGTTTGGGTAAAGGGGCGGGGCGAGAGACCCAGTACTTC.

This clone was seen a few times. CDR3: CASSPQRGYTGELFF. The CDR3 coding sequence is TGTGCCAGCAGCCCACAGCGGGGGTACACCGGGGAGCTGTTTTTT. The chain uses TRBV7-2 and TRBJ2-2; 8 bases match TRBD2. This CDR3 is 15 amino acids long. V was clipped by 5 bases and J by 3 bases; unmatched bases: 5. The germline gives CDR1 SGHTA, CDR2 FQGNSA.

A few counts support this clone. The chain recombines TRBV18 with TRBJ1-6; 7 nucleotides match TRBD1. The J segment lost 2 bases and the V segment lost 2 bases, leaving 9 bases of the junction unmatched. Germline V gives CDR1 KGHSH, CDR2 LQKENI. The CDR3 is made up of 18 amino acids. CDR3 DNA sequence: TGTGCCAGCTCACCAGACAAACAGGGGCCCACCTATAATTCACCCCTCCACTTT. It yields the protein CASSPDKQGPTYNSPLHF.